The T cell receptor (beta chain) described here comes from a study of cytomegalovirus exposure and HLA in healthy donors. The CDR3 runs 14 residues. A multiplex PCR was run with 60 Vbeta primers and 13 Jbeta primers. Sequencing was performed with immunoSEQ multiplex PCR; in TCRdb, only in-frame clones are kept and a portion is missing. The data hold tens of thousands of clones, with roughly 80% observed a single time. General study findings and limits: A classifier reportedly called cytomegalovirus status with high sensitivity and specificity. A later examination showed that TCR association rates differed by HLA locus, with DRB1 most and HLA-C fewest. As confirmed in vitro, a few CMV-associated chains were specific for CMV antigens. Among immune exposure information, only CMV serostatus was available.

Remarks on this clone: Its specificity is unknown.

The sample consisted of PBMCs. This chain connects TRBV21-1 to TRBJ1-4. TRBV21-1 is labeled a pseudogene. The receptor's source is a man younger than 35 in good health and CMV-seronegative. The CDR3 DNA is TGTGCCGGATTCCCCGGAGGAAGGGATGAAAAACTGTTTTTT. Its translation is CAGFPGGRDEKLFF.